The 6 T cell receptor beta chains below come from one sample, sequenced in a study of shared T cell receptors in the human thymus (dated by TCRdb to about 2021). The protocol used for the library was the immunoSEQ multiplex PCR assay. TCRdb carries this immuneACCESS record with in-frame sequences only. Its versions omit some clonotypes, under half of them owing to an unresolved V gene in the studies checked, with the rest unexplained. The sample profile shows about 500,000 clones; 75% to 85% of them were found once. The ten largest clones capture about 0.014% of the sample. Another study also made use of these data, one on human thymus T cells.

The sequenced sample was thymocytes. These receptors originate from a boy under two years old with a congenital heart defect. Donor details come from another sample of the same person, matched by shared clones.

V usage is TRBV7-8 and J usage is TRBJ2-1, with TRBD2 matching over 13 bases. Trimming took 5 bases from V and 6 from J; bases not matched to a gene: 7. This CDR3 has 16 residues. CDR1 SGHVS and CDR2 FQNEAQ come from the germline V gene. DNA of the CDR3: TGTGCCAGCAGCGCAACCGGGACTAGCGGGACCAATGAGCAGTTCTTC. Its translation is CASSATGTSGTNEQFF.

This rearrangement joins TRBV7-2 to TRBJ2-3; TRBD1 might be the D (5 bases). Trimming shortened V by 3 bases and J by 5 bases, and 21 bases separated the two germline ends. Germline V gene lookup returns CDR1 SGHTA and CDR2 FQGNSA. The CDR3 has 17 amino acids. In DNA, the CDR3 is TGTGCCAGCAGCTTTGACCCCCAGGGCCCCTGGGGAGATACGCAGTATTTT. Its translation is CASSFDPQGPWGDTQYF.

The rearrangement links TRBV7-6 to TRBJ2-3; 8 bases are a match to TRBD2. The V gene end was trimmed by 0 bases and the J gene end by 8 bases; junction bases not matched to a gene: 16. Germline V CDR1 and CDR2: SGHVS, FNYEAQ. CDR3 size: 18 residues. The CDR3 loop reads CASSLATPREGLAGTQYF. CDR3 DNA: TGTGCCAGCAGCTTAGCGACTCCTCGGGAGGGCCTGGCTGGTACGCAGTATTTT.

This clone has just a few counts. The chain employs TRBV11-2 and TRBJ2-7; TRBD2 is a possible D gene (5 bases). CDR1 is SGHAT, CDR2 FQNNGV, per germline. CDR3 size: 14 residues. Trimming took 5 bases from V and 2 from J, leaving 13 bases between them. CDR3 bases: TGTGCCAGCAGCCAGAGGGCCGCCGCCTACGAGCAGTACTTC. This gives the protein CASSQRAAAYEQYF.

The CDR3 here is CASSEALILVKETQYF. CDR3 nucleotide sequence: TGTGCCAGCAGTGAAGCGCTTATACTCGTGAAGGAGACCCAGTACTTC. V is TRBV2 and J is TRBJ2-5; no definite D call. With 0 bases removed from V and 5 bases from J, the gap between germline ends came to 16 bases. CDR1 and CDR2 from the germline V gene are SNHLY and FYNNEI. CDR3 length: 16 residues.

The CDR3 protein is CSALLNYEQYF. CDR3 bases: TGCAGTGCTCTCCTAAACTACGAGCAGTACTTC. This rearrangement joins TRBV20-1 to TRBJ2-7; D unresolved. V lost 5 bases, J lost 3 bases, and 8 bases lay in between. CDR3 length: 11 residues. Germline V gene data show CDR1 as DFQATT and CDR2 as SNEGSKA (reference sequence).